The entry that follows covers one T cell receptor (beta chain) sequence. Measured with immunoSEQ multiplex PCR; TCRdb has only the in-frame clones, and not every one. This sample carries around 81,000 clones, 65% to 85% of them seen once, and the ten largest clones take 2.9%. The sample originates from a study of T cell responses to AZD1222 COVID-19 vaccine. The CDR3 totals 15 residues. CDR1 is LGHDT and CDR2 is YNNKEL in the germline V gene (reference sequence). Unmatched junction bases numbered 4, after V lost 0 bases and J lost 4 bases. The input for sequencing was peripheral blood, taken on day 0 of AZD1222 vaccination. V is TRBV3-1 (or the pseudogene TRBV3-2) and J is TRBJ1-2; 8 nucleotides match TRBD1. The receptor comes from an adult in good health. The CDR3 reads CASSQDRTGTYGYTF. CDR3 DNA: TGTGCCAGCAGCCAAGATAGGACAGGGACCTATGGCTACACCTTC.